These T cell receptor beta chains were read from a single sample in a study of OX40 agonist ivuxolimab in advanced cancers. The protocol was immunoSEQ multiplex PCR, while the TCRdb copy is restricted to in-frame clones and leaves out a portion. The data show about 40,000 clones, approximately 78% seen once. Specimen: CD4+ or CD8+ T cells sorted from blood, collected in a trial of the OX40 agonist ivuxolimab. The receptor source for this set is an adult with an advanced solid tumor such as melanoma, head and neck, liver or kidney cancer. Both conserved end residues are part of each CDR3. The order of the fields is V gene, D gene, clone size, J gene, CDR3 length, CDR3 protein, CDR3 DNA. D genes are given only for firm matches. The size of a clone is reported for some rows only, either as once, few or many, or as a class for expanded clones.

>TRBV29-1|TRBD2|NA|TRBJ2-5|17
CSLRLAFTPGPQETQYF
TGCAGCTTACGACTAGCGTTCACCCCGGGGCCCCAAGAGACCCAGTACTTC
>TRBV5-4|TRBD2|NA|TRBJ2-2|15
CANHGAGANTGELFF
TGTGCCAATCACGGAGCGGGAGCAAACACCGGGGAGCTGTTTTTT
>TRBV5-1|NA|NA|TRBJ2-7|15
CASSLSGDPIYEQYF
TGCGCCAGCAGCTTGTCAGGGGATCCCATCTACGAGCAGTACTTC
>TRBV7-8|TRBD1|NA|TRBJ1-1|15
CASSHRQGMNSEAFF
TGTGCCAGCAGCCACCGACAGGGGATGAACAGTGAAGCTTTCTTT
>TRBV7-9|NA|medium-sized|TRBJ1-4|14
CASSLQGVNEKLFF
TGTGCCAGCAGCTTACAAGGGGTGAATGAAAAACTGTTTTTT
>TRBV4-1|NA|NA|TRBJ2-7|14
CASSQEPSVYEQYF
TGCGCCAGCAGCCAAGAGCCTAGCGTCTACGAGCAGTACTTC
>TRBV7-9|NA|NA|TRBJ2-7|14
CASSLGIGGYEQYF
TGTGCCAGCAGCTTAGGGATCGGAGGGTACGAGCAGTACTTC
>TRBV10-3|NA|NA|TRBJ1-6|12
CATRAVNSPLHF
TGTGCCACCCGGGCGGTCAATTCACCCCTCCACTTT
>TRBV10-1|TRBD2|NA|TRBJ2-2|19
CASTPPDRGGGCGTGELFF
TGCGCCAGCACCCCCCCCGACCGGGGGGGCGGATGTGGCACCGGGGAGCTGTTTTTT
>TRBV10-3|TRBD2|NA|TRBJ2-5|13
CATGLAGEETQYF
TGTGCCACCGGACTAGCGGGAGAGGAGACCCAGTACTTC
>TRBV18|TRBD1|NA|TRBJ1-2|16
CASSSDPGQTIYGYTF
TGTGCCAGCTCATCTGATCCGGGACAGACCATCTATGGCTACACCTTC
>TRBV30|NA|NA|TRBJ1-2|11
CAWTDGYGYTF
TGTGCCTGGACCGACGGCTATGGCTACACCTTC
>TRBV27|TRBD1|NA|TRBJ2-5|15
CASSLSTGGLETQYF
TGTGCCAGCAGTTTATCGACAGGGGGCTTGGAGACCCAGTACTTC
>TRBV18|NA|NA|TRBJ1-1|12
CASSPTGLEAFF
TGTGCCAGCTCACCAACGGGATTAGAAGCTTTCTTT
>TRBV2|TRBD2|NA|TRBJ2-1|16
CASSKTSGGAYNEQFF
TGTGCCAGCAGTAAGACTAGCGGGGGGGCTTACAATGAGCAGTTCTTC
>TRBV2|NA|NA|TRBJ2-5|11
CASRSEETQYF
TGTGCCAGCAGATCCGAAGAGACCCAGTACTTC
>TRBV19|NA|few|TRBJ1-5|14
CASSIDRGPQPQHF
TGTGCCAGTAGTATAGATCGAGGTCCTCAGCCCCAGCATTTT
>TRBV7-6|NA|few|TRBJ2-7|12
CASSPRGIEQYF
TGTGCCAGCAGCCCCCGCGGGATAGAGCAGTACTTC
>TRBV18|TRBD2|NA|TRBJ2-4|18
CASSPFISQSSGGNIQYF
TGTGCCAGCTCACCATTCATCTCTCAGAGCTCGGGGGGGAACATTCAGTACTTC
>TRBV18|NA|NA|TRBJ2-5|13
CASSPQFEETQYF
TGTGCCAGCTCACCACAATTTGAGGAGACCCAGTACTTC
>TRBV19|NA|once|TRBJ2-3|14
CASSMREGTDTQYF
TGTGCCAGTAGTATGAGGGAGGGCACAGATACGCAGTATTTT
>TRBV2|NA|NA|TRBJ2-3|15
CASRDLASSADTQYF
TGTGCCAGCAGGGATCTAGCGAGTTCGGCAGATACGCAGTATTTT
>TRBV6-1|NA|NA|TRBJ1-2|12
CASSEVVDGYTF
TGTGCCAGCAGTGAAGTCGTCGATGGCTACACCTTC
>TRBV7-2|NA|NA|TRBJ1-1|13
CASSLAESREAFF
TGTGCCAGCAGCTTAGCAGAATCCAGGGAAGCTTTCTTT
>TRBV6-5|TRBD1|NA|TRBJ2-7|15
CASRPGQGVIRKQYF
TGTGCCAGCAGACCCGGACAGGGGGTTATTAGAAAGCAGTACTTC
>TRBV6-5|NA|NA|TRBJ1-2|11
CASSWGLGYTF
TGTGCCAGCAGTTGGGGTCTTGGCTACACCTTC
>TRBV5-1|TRBD1|once|TRBJ2-7|14
CASRGTGNSYEQYF
TGCGCCAGCAGGGGGACAGGGAACTCCTACGAGCAGTACTTC
>TRBV11-2|NA|NA|TRBJ1-3|14
CASTVGPSGNTIYF
TGTGCCAGCACCGTGGGACCATCTGGAAACACCATATATTTT
>TRBV18|NA|NA|TRBJ1-1|15
CASSPPRERGTEAFF
TGTGCCAGCTCACCGCCCAGGGAACGTGGCACTGAAGCTTTCTTT
>TRBV15|TRBD2|NA|TRBJ2-5|15
CATSIQAGGGETQYF
TGTGCCACCAGCATACAAGCCGGGGGGGGAGAGACCCAGTACTTC
>TRBV4-3|TRBD1|few|TRBJ1-4|17
CASSQALRDRGFEKLFF
TGCGCCAGCAGCCAAGCTCTCCGGGACAGGGGTTTTGAAAAACTGTTTTTT
>TRBV7-9|TRBD1|NA|TRBJ1-2|13
CASSYGQGYGYTF
TGTGCCAGCAGTTACGGACAGGGCTATGGCTACACCTTC
>TRBV7-8|NA|once|TRBJ1-2|15
CASSLLQASTDGYTF
TGTGCCAGCAGCTTACTGCAGGCCTCCACGGATGGCTACACCTTC
>TRBV28|NA|NA|TRBJ1-1|13
CASSSRTYTEAFF
TGTGCCAGCAGTTCAAGAACATACACTGAAGCTTTCTTT
>TRBV7-2|NA|NA|TRBJ1-5|13
CASSLGGEWPQHF
TGTGCCAGCAGCTTGGGTGGGGAATGGCCCCAGCATTTT
>TRBV19|NA|NA|TRBJ2-2|14
CASRGGNGVGELFF
TGTGCCAGTAGGGGCGGGAACGGGGTCGGGGAGCTGTTTTTT
>TRBV7-6|NA|NA|TRBJ2-1|16
CASSLVLGHAYNEQFF
TGTGCCAGCAGCTTAGTGCTGGGACACGCCTACAATGAGCAGTTCTTC
>TRBV6-6|NA|once|TRBJ1-6|14
CASRWDPDHSPLHF
TGTGCCAGCCGATGGGACCCGGACCATTCACCCCTCCACTTT
>TRBV6-6|TRBD1|NA|TRBJ1-2|14
CASSFQGADYGYTF
TGTGCCAGCAGTTTTCAGGGGGCAGACTATGGCTACACCTTC
>TRBV25-1|NA|NA|TRBJ2-1|12
CASSTGWREQFF
TGTGCCAGCAGCACTGGGTGGCGGGAGCAGTTCTTC
>TRBV18|NA|NA|TRBJ2-7|14
CASSAGQTLDEQYF
TGTGCCAGCTCCGCGGGACAGACCCTCGACGAGCAGTACTTC
>TRBV9|TRBD2|NA|TRBJ2-1|17
CASSLSMTSGLHNEQFF
TGTGCCAGCAGCCTATCTATGACTAGCGGCCTACACAATGAGCAGTTCTTC
>TRBV19|NA|NA|TRBJ2-1|14
CASSIDHTGFEQFF
TGTGCCAGTAGTATAGATCACACAGGGTTTGAGCAGTTCTTC
>TRBV6-5|NA|NA|TRBJ2-5|14
CASSSRTIQETQYF
TGTGCCAGCAGTTCCCGGACTATCCAAGAGACCCAGTACTTC
>TRBV9|NA|NA|TRBJ2-3|14
CASSVDTGTDTQYF
TGTGCCAGCAGCGTAGACACCGGGACAGATACGCAGTATTTT
>TRBV4-3|NA|NA|TRBJ1-5|15
CASSQEPGAGQPQHF
TGCGCCAGCAGCCAAGAGCCAGGGGCGGGTCAGCCCCAGCATTTT
>TRBV27|TRBD2|few|TRBJ2-2|14
CASSIAGGFGELFF
TGTGCCAGCAGTATAGCGGGAGGATTCGGGGAGCTGTTTTTT
>TRBV5-1|NA|NA|TRBJ1-4|14
CASSLGQGNEKLFF
TGCGCCAGCAGCTTGGGGCAGGGGAATGAAAAACTGTTTTTT
>TRBV27|NA|NA|TRBJ2-2|12
CASSLLDGELFF
TGTGCCAGCAGTTTATTAGATGGGGAGCTGTTTTTT
>TRBV5-6|NA|few|TRBJ2-6|15
CASSFYTSGANVLTF
TGTGCCAGCAGCTTCTACACCTCTGGGGCCAACGTCCTGACTTTC
>TRBV7-2|NA|NA|TRBJ2-7|11
CASSLVYEQYF
TGTGCCAGCAGCTTAGTTTACGAGCAGTACTTC
>TRBV7-2|NA|once|TRBJ2-3|14
CASSFLQNTDTQYF
TGTGCCAGCAGCTTTCTACAAAACACAGATACGCAGTATTTT